This T cell receptor (beta chain) was recorded in a study of cytomegalovirus exposure and HLA in healthy donors (dated 2017 in TCRdb). About the investigation overall: A later analysis indicated that the 120 validation repertoires were generated on the platform also employed for the 670 or so repertoires of the first cohort. The study was designed to test whether signatures of past pathogen exposure could be identified by cataloging public T cell receptors. The study combined high-throughput TCR immunosequencing, statistical association of individual TCRs with disease status, and machine learning to predict cytomegalovirus infection status. A separate validation cohort of roughly 110 different subjects was used in addition to the approximately 610-subject first cohort. What the work shows at the level of the full study, not this receptor alone: A later analysis found that TCRs clustered in the first cohort also tended to co-occur in the 120 validation repertoires, with just under 95% of cluster scores above 0. A few of the identified cytomegalovirus-associated TCR beta chains were confirmed in vitro to be specific for cytomegalovirus antigens. Across donors, most TCR sequences were observed very rarely, whereas some public TCRs were present in many individuals. It was suggested by the authors that the approach could potentially be generalized to other disease states and immunological phenotypes. A total of 150 to 200 TCR beta chains were listed by the study as associated with cytomegalovirus. The validation cohort had no HLA typing available for a later analysis, so co-occurrence within that cohort was assessed over all 120 repertoires. The classifier was reported to diagnose cytomegalovirus status with high specificity and sensitivity in both the original cohort and the validation cohort.

Including the terminal cysteine and phenylalanine, the CDR3 comprises 14 residues. The kept DNA is CDR3 alone, 42 bases in frame from the first base. Library construction relied on the immunoSEQ multiplex PCR assay. The original methods were these. To diagnose cytomegalovirus status from the catalog of TCR beta chain sequences, a statistical classification framework was built. This is the immuneACCESS table as TCRdb keeps it, with only in-frame sequences that have V and J called. A part of the clones is gone; compared with another copy, unresolved V genes explain less than half, and the rest is unexplained. Clonal size and the V and J genes are those of that table, whereas D and trimming came from the DNA. The sample records 150,000 to 200,000 clones, almost 85% of which are singletons. The ten largest clones capture roughly 10% of the sample. Details on this clone: The antigen this receptor binds is unknown. Base qualities were left out, and no much larger clone turns up one base away.

The donors were included in the validation cohort of 130 or so subjects, a group kept apart from the roughly 700-subject first cohort. Sequenced input: PBMCs. This clonotype was obtained from a man aged 25 to 40 in good health and CMV-seropositive. The chain uses TRBV21-1 and TRBJ1-6; the table's D call of TRBD1 was not tested on the DNA. TRBV21-1 is classified as a pseudogene. CDR3 reads: CASSRTGGDSPLHF. Read as DNA, the sequence is TGTGCCAGCAGCCGGACAGGGGGCGATTCACCCCTCCACTTT.